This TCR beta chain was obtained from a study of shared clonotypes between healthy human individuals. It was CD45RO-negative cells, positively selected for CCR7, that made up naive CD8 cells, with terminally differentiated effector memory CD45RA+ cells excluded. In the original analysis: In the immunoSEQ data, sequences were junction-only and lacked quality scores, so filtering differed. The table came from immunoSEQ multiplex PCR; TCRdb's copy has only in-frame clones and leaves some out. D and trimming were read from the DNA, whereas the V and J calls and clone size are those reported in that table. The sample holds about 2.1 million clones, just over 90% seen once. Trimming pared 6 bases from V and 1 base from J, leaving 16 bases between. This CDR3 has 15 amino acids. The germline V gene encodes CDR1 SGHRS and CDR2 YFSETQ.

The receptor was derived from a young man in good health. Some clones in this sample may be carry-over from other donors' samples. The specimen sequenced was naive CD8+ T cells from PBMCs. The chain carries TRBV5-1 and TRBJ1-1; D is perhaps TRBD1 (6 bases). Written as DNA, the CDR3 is TGCGCCAGCACCATTAGGGGGGACCCGAACACTGAAGCTTTCTTT. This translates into CASTIRGDPNTEAFF.